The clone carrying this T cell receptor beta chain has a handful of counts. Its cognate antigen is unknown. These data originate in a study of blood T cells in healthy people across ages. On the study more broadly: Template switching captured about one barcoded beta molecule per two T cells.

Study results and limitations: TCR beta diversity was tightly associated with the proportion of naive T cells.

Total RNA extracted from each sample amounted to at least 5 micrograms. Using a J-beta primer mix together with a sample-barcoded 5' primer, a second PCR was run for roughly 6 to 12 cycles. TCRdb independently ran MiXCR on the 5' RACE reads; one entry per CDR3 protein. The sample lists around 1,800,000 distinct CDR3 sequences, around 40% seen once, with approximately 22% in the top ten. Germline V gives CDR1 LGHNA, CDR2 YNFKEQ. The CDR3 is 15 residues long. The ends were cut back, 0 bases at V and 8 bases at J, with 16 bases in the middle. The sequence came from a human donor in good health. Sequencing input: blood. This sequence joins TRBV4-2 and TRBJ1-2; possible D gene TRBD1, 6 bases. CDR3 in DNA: TGTGCCAGCAGCCAAGATGAAGGTCAGGGGTGGGGCTACACCTTC. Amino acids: CASSQDEGQGWGYTF.